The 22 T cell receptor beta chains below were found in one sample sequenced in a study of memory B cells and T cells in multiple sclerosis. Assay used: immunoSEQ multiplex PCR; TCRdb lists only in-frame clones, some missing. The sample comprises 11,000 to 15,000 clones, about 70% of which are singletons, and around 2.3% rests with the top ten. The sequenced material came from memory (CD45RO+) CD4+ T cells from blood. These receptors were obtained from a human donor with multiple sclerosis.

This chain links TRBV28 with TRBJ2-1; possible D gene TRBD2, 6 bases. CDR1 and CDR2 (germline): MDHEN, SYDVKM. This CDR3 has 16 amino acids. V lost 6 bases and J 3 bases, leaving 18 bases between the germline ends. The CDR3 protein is CASSGGGGLNYNEQFF. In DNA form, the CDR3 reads TGTGCCAGCAGCGGGGGAGGAGGACTAAACTACAATGAGCAGTTCTTC.

This CDR3 reads CASSLSRGTGTKYEQYF. The CDR3 DNA sequence: TGTGCCAGCAGCTTATCACGCGGGACAGGGACGAAATACGAGCAGTACTTC. The chain uses TRBV7-8 and TRBJ2-7; 9 bases align to TRBD1. The CDR3 is made up of 17 amino acids. J lost 4 bases, V lost 2 bases, and 12 bases had no gene match. CDR1 and CDR2 from the germline V gene are SGHVS and FQNEAQ.

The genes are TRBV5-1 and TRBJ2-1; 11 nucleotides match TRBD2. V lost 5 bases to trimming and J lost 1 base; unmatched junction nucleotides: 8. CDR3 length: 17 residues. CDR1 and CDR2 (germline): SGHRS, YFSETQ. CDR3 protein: CASRYLAGGTSYNEQFF. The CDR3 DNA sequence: TGCGCCAGCAGATACCTAGCGGGAGGAACTTCCTACAATGAGCAGTTCTTC.

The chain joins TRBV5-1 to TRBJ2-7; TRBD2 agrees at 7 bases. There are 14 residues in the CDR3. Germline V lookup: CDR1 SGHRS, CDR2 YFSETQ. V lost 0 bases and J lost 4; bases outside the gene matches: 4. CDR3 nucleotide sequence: TGCGCCAGCAGCTTGGTCGGGGAGGGGTACGAGCAGTACTTC. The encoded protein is CASSLVGEGYEQYF.

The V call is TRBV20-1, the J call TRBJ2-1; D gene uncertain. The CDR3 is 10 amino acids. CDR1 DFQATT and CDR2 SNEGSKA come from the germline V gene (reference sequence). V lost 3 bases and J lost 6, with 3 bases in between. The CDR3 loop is CSARANEQFF. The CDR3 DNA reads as TGCAGTGCTAGGGCCAATGAGCAGTTCTTC.

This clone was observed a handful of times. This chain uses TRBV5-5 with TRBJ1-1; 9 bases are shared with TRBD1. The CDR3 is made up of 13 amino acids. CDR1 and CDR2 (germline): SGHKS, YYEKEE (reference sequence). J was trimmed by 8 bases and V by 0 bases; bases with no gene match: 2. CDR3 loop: CASSLVGQGEAFF. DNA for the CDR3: TGTGCCAGCAGCTTGGTGGGACAGGGCGAAGCTTTCTTT.

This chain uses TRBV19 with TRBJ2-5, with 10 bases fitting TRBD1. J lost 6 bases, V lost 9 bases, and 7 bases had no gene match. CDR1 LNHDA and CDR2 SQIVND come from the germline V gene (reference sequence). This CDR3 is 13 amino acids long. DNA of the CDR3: TGTGCCAGCGGGACAGGGGCGGCGAAGACCCAGTACTTC. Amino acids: CASGTGAAKTQYF. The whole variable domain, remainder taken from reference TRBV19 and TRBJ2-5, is DGGITQSPKYLFRKEGQNVTLSCEQNLNHDAMYWYRQDPGQGLRLIYYSQIVNDFQKGDIAEGYSVSREKKESFPLTVTSAQKNPTAFYLCASGTGAAKTQYFGPGTRLLVL.

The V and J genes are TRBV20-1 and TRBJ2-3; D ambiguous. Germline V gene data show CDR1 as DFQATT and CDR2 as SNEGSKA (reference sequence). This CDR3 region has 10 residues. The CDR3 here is CSTIRDTQYF. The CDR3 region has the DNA TGCAGCACCATCCGGGATACGCAGTATTTT.

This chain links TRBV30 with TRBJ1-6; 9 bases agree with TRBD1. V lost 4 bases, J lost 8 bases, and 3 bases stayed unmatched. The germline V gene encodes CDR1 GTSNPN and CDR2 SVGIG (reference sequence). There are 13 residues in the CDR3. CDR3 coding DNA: TGTGCCTGGATTGACAGGGGGGATTCACCCCTCCACTTT. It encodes CAWIDRGDSPLHF.

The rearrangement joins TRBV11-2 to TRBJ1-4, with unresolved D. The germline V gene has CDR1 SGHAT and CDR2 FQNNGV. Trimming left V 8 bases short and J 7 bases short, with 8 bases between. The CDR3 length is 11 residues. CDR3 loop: CASGHSEKLFF. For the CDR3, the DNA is TGTGCCAGCGGGCATAGTGAAAAACTGTTTTTT.

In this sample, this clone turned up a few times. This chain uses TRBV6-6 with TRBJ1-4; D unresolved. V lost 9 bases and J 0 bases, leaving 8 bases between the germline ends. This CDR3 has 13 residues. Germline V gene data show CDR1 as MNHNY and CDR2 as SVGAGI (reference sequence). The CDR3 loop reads CASSGATNEKLFF. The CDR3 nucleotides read TGTGCCAGTTCTGGAGCAACTAATGAAAAACTGTTTTTT.

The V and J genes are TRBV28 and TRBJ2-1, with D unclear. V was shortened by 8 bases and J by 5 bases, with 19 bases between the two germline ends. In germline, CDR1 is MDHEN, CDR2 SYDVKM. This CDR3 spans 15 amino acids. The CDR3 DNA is TGTGCCAGCGTTGCCGCATTACTTCGGGACAATGAGCAGTTCTTC. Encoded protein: CASVAALLRDNEQFF.

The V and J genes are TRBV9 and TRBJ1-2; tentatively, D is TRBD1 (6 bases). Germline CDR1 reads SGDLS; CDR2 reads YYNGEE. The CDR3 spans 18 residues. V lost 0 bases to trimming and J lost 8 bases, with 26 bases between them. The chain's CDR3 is CASSVAVDRPSAGHGYTF. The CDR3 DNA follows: TGTGCCAGCAGCGTAGCGGTGGACAGACCTTCAGCCGGTCACGGCTACACCTTC.

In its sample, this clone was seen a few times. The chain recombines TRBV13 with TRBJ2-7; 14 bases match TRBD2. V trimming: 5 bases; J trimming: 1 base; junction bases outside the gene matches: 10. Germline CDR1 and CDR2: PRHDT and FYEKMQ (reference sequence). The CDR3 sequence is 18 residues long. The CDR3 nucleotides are TGTGCCAGCAGCCCAGAGGGGCGACTAGCGGGAGGGTCCTACGAGCAGTACTTC. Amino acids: CASSPEGRLAGGSYEQYF.

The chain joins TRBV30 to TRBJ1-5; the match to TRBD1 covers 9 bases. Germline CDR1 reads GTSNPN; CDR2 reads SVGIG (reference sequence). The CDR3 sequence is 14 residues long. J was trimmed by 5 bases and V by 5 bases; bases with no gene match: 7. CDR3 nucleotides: TGTGCCTGGGCCGACAGGGGGGTTTATCAGCCCCAGCATTTT. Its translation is CAWADRGVYQPQHF.

CDR3 nucleotides: TGTGCCAGCAGCAAAGCAAGGACAGGGGCGAGATATGGCTACACCTTC. Translated: CASSKARTGARYGYTF. The chain recombines TRBV21-1 with TRBJ1-2; the table's D call TRBD1 went unverified against the DNA. TRBV21-1 is flagged as a pseudogene. The CDR3 is 16 amino acids.

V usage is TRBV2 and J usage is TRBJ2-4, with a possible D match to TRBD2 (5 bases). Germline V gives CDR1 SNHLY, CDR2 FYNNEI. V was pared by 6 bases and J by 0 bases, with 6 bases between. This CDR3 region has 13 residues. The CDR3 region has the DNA TGTGCCAGCAGCGGACTAGCCAAAAACATTCAGTACTTC. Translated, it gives CASSGLAKNIQYF.

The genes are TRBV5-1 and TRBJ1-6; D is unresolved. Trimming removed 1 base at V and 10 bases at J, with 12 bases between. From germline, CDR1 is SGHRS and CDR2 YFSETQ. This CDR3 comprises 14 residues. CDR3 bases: TGCGCCAGCAGCTTGTTTGGACTCGACTCACCCCTCCACTTT. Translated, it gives CASSLFGLDSPLHF.

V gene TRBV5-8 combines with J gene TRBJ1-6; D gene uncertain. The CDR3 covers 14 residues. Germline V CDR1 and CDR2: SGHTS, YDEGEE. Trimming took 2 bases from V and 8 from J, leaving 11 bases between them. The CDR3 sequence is CASSFEGSYSPLHF. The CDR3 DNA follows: TGTGCCAGCAGCTTCGAGGGCTCGTATTCACCCCTCCACTTT.

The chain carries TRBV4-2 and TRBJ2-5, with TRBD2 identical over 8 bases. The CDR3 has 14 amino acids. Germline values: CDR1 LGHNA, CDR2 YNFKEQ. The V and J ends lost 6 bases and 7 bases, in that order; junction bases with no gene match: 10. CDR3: CASSAGGLTPTQYF. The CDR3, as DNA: TGTGCCAGCAGTGCGGGAGGCCTGACGCCGACCCAGTACTTC.

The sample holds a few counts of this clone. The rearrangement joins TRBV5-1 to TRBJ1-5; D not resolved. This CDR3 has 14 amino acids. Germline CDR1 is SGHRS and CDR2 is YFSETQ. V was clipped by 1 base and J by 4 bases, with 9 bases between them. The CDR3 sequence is CASSLNTGNQPQHF. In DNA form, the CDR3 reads TGCGCCAGCAGCTTGAATACGGGAAATCAGCCCCAGCATTTT.

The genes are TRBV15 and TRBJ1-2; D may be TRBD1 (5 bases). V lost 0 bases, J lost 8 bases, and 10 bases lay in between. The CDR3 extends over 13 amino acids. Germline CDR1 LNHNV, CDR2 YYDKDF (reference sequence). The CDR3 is CATSRDRQGGYTF. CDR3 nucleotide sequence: TGTGCCACCAGCAGAGATCGGCAGGGCGGCTACACCTTC.